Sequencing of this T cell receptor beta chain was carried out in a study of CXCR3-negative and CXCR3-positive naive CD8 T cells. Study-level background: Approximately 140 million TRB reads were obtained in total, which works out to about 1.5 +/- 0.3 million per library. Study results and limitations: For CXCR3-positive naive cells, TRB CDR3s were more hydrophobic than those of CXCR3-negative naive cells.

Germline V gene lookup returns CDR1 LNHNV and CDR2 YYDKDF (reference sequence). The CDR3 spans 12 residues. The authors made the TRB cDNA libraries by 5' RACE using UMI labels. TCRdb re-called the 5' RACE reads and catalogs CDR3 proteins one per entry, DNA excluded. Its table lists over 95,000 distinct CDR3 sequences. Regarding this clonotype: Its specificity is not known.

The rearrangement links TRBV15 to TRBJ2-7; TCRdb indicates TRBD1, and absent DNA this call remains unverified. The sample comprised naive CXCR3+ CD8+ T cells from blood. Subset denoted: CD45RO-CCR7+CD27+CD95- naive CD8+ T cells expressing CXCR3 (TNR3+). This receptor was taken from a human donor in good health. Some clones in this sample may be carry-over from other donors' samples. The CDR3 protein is CATSSVRDSLTF.